This T cell receptor (beta chain) was sequenced for a study of CD8 T cells in Susac syndrome. Random hexamers primed reverse transcription of about 0.45 to 1 ug RNA. MiXCR, applied by TCRdb to the immunoSEQ multiplex PCR reads, yields one record per CDR3 protein. The sample includes approximately 180,000 distinct CDR3 sequences, approximately 94% of them seen just once. The patients who served as multiple sclerosis controls were treatment-naive and had stable or active relapsing-remitting disease that fulfilled the revised McDonald criteria. The CDR3 sequence is 14 residues long. The germline V gene has CDR1 SGHAT and CDR2 FQNNGV.

Sequencing input: CD4+ T cells from PBMCs. The chain couples TRBV11-2 to TRBJ2-7; TRBD2 aligns across 11 bases. This TCR was recovered from a human donor with multiple sclerosis. In nucleotides, the CDR3 is TGTAAGGGACTAGCGGCCCGGCGGGGTCGTCAGCAGTACTTC. This codes for CKGLAARRGRQQYF.